A single sample gave rise to the 22 T cell receptor beta chains below, sequenced in a study of blood T cell repertoires in COVID-19. Data came from immunoSEQ multiplex PCR; TCRdb stores just in-frame clones and leaves some out. The data show hundreds of thousands of clones, about nine tenths seen once. Source material: peripheral blood. The receptors stem from an older woman who had recovered from COVID-19.

V and J are TRBV4-2 and TRBJ1-2, with 11 bases matching TRBD1. V trimming: 4 bases; J trimming: 7 bases; junction bases outside the gene matches: 5. This CDR3 is built from 14 residues. Looked up from germline, CDR1 is LGHNA and CDR2 is YNFKEQ. This CDR3 is CASSPIGQGAGYTF. DNA of the CDR3: TGTGCCAGCAGCCCAATCGGACAGGGGGCTGGCTACACCTTC.

The sample holds a few counts of this clone. J is TRBJ2-7 and V is TRBV7-8, with TRBD1 as a possible D gene (6 bases). Germline-derived CDR1 and CDR2 are SGHVS and FQNEAQ. The CDR3 is 14 residues long. Between the trimmed V and J ends, which lost 4 bases and 2 bases, there was a span of 12 bases. CDR3 nucleotides: TGTGCCAGCAGCTCCACTGGACAGACCTACGAGCAGTACTTC. Translation: CASSSTGQTYEQYF.

The DNA for the CDR3 is TGTGCCAGCAGTCTACCAATAGACAGGCCTGGGGACACTGAAGCTTTCTTT. Residues: CASSLPIDRPGDTEAFF. The V call is TRBV28, the J call TRBJ1-1; possibly TRBD1 for D (6 bases). This CDR3 is built from 17 residues. Germline CDR1 reads MDHEN; CDR2 reads SYDVKM. V lost 5 bases and J 3 bases, leaving 22 bases between the germline ends.

This clone appeared a single time. V gene TRBV5-1 combines with J gene TRBJ2-3; TRBD1 is a possible D gene (5 bases). The CDR3 has 14 amino acids. Germline V gene lookup returns CDR1 SGHRS and CDR2 YFSETQ. V dropped 4 bases and J dropped 4 bases, with 13 bases sitting between them. The CDR3 nucleotides read TGCGCCAGCAGCAGGGGCCCTACCCCAGATACGCAGTATTTT. Translation: CASSRGPTPDTQYF. The full variable domain, its missing parts supplied by reference TRBV5-1 and TRBJ2-3, is KAGVTQTPRYLIKTRGQQVTLSCSPISGHRSVSWYQQTPGQGLQFLFEYFSETQRNKGNFPGRFSGRQFSNSRSEMNVSTLELGDSALYLCASSRGPTPDTQYFGPGTRLTVL.

This sequence joins TRBV28 and TRBJ1-6; D unclear. Germline CDR1 and CDR2: MDHEN and SYDVKM. The CDR3 loop spans 15 amino acids. The V gene lost 5 bases and the J gene lost 7 bases, with 15 bases spanning the gap. The CDR3 coding sequence is TGTGCCAGCAGTAACCGACAAGTATGGAATTCACCCCTCCACTTT. Amino acid sequence: CASSNRQVWNSPLHF.

This clone was counted many times. The V and J genes are TRBV10-3 and TRBJ1-6, with D perhaps TRBD1 (5 bases). Germline V gene lookup returns CDR1 ENHRY and CDR2 SYGVKD. The CDR3 sequence is 12 residues long. Trimming removed 3 bases at V and 10 bases at J, with 7 bases between. CDR3 loop: CAISDGASPLHF. The CDR3 nucleotides are TGTGCCATCAGTGATGGGGCGTCACCCCTCCACTTT.

This chain connects TRBV7-2 to TRBJ1-1, with a tentative D call TRBD1 (6 bases). The germline CDR1 and CDR2 sequences are SGHTA and FQGNSA. The CDR3 runs 13 residues. Trimming pared 3 bases from V and 4 bases from J, leaving 9 bases between. In nucleotides, the CDR3 is TGTGCCAGCAGCTTTACAGGGAGCACTGAAGCTTTCTTT. Translation gives CASSFTGSTEAFF.

This clone was seen more than once but under ten times. V gene TRBV7-6 combines with J gene TRBJ1-1; 7 nucleotides line up with TRBD1. The CDR3 is 15 amino acids. The V segment lost 5 bases and the J segment 0 bases; nucleotides outside the gene matches: 6. From germline, CDR1 is SGHVS and CDR2 FNYEAQ. As DNA, the CDR3 is TGTGCCAGCAGCGTCGGGACAGAATTGAACACTGAAGCTTTCTTT. It translates to CASSVGTELNTEAFF.

The chain uses TRBV27 and TRBJ2-2; TRBD1 might be the D (6 bases). Trimming shortened V by 3 bases and J by 3 bases, and 8 bases separated the two germline ends. This CDR3 is built from 14 residues. Germline-derived CDR1 and CDR2 are MNHEY and SMNVEV (reference sequence). CDR3 DNA sequence: TGTGCCAGCAGTTTGTACAGGGACACCGGGGAGCTGTTTTTT. Protein product: CASSLYRDTGELFF.

V usage is TRBV3-1 (or the pseudogene TRBV3-2) and J usage is TRBJ1-1; TRBD1 might be the D (6 bases). Germline-derived CDR1 and CDR2 are LGHDT and YNNKEL (reference sequence). The CDR3 loop spans 13 amino acids. The ends were cut back, 6 bases at V and 6 bases at J, with 14 bases in the middle. The CDR3 nucleotides read TGTGCCAGCAGTTCCGACAGGATCTCTGAAGCTTTCTTT. Translated, it gives CASSSDRISEAFF.

This clone was detected only a few times. The chain uses TRBV4-2 and TRBJ2-2; TRBD2 is a possible D gene (6 bases). Germline assignment: CDR1 LGHNA and CDR2 YNFKEQ. The CDR3 contains 15 residues. Trimming shortened V by 0 bases and J by 6 bases, and 11 bases separated the two germline ends. The CDR3 loop is CASSQEGLEAGELFF. CDR3 DNA: TGTGCCAGCAGCCAAGAGGGACTGGAGGCCGGGGAGCTGTTTTTT.

The gene calls are TRBV5-6 and TRBJ1-5; D may be TRBD1 (6 bases). This CDR3 is built from 17 residues. The germline V gene encodes CDR1 SGHDT and CDR2 YYEEEE. The ends were cut back, 4 bases at V and 3 bases at J, with 20 bases in the middle. The CDR3 loop reads CASSRNTGPSVNQPQHF. The CDR3 bases are TGTGCCAGCAGCCGAAATACAGGGCCATCCGTCAATCAGCCCCAGCATTTT.

V gene TRBV12-3 or TRBV12-4 combines with J gene TRBJ1-4; TRBD1 matches 7 bases. There are 12 residues in the CDR3. The V and J ends lost 6 bases and 7 bases, in that order; junction bases with no gene match: 2. This CDR3 reads CASRHRGEKLFF. For the CDR3, the DNA is TGTGCCAGCAGACACAGGGGTGAAAAACTGTTTTTT.

This clone showed up just a few times. This chain joins TRBV19 and TRBJ1-3; D remains ambiguous. Deletions cut 7 bases from V and 1 base from J, with 11 bases between. Germline CDR1 and CDR2: LNHDA and SQIVND (reference sequence). CDR3 length: 14 amino acids. In DNA form, the CDR3 reads TGTGCCAGTAAGGAGGGATTGTCTGGAAACACCATATATTTT. This translates into CASKEGLSGNTIYF.

This clone was detected only once. This chain connects TRBV4-2 to TRBJ2-3; perhaps TRBD2 as D (6 bases). The germline V and J ends were trimmed by 0 bases and 2 bases, with 12 bases remaining between them. This CDR3 comprises 16 residues. The germline CDR1 and CDR2 sequences are LGHNA and YNFKEQ. CDR3 region: CASSQELAGITDTQYF. The CDR3 nucleotides read TGTGCCAGCAGCCAAGAACTAGCCGGGATCACAGATACGCAGTATTTT.

The rearrangement joins TRBV5-1 to TRBJ2-1; possibly TRBD1 for D (6 bases). The CDR3 spans 14 residues. Germline V gene sequence: CDR1 SGHRS, CDR2 YFSETQ. V was shortened by 0 bases and J by 6 bases, with 10 bases between the two germline ends. The CDR3 sequence is CASSLAQGRNEQFF. For the CDR3, the DNA is TGCGCCAGCAGCTTGGCCCAGGGGCGCAATGAGCAGTTCTTC.

The rearrangement links TRBV6-4 to TRBJ1-5; tentative D call: TRBD1 (6 bases). V dropped 3 bases and J dropped 2 bases, with 23 bases sitting between them. The germline V gene has CDR1 MRHNA and CDR2 SNTAGT. CDR3 length equals 19 residues. CDR3 residues: CASSEVERTEGTRNQPQHF. CDR3 nucleotide sequence: TGTGCCAGCAGTGAAGTCGAGCGGACAGAGGGAACTCGCAATCAGCCCCAGCATTTT.

This chain uses TRBV19 with TRBJ2-1, with 8 nucleotides matching TRBD1. This CDR3 contains 14 residues. V trimming: 5 bases; J trimming: 8 bases; junction bases outside the gene matches: 8. CDR1 LNHDA and CDR2 SQIVND come from the germline V gene (reference sequence). CDR3 in amino acids: CASSDRGVGDEQFF. CDR3 DNA: TGTGCCAGTAGTGACAGGGGCGTCGGCGATGAGCAGTTCTTC.

The chain employs TRBV27 and TRBJ1-1; TRBD1 might be the D (5 bases). The germline V gene encodes CDR1 MNHEY and CDR2 SMNVEV (reference sequence). Trimming took 2 bases from V and 8 from J, leaving 15 bases between them. This CDR3 has 14 amino acids. CDR3 coding DNA: TGTGCCAGCAGTTTACCGAACCAGGGATCCGAAGCTTTCTTT. It translates to CASSLPNQGSEAFF.

This clone was recorded only once. V and J are TRBV5-1 and TRBJ2-5, with a tentative D call TRBD2 (6 bases). V was pared by 5 bases and J by 7 bases, with 24 bases between. The germline V gene has CDR1 SGHRS and CDR2 YFSETQ. This CDR3 spans 16 amino acids. The CDR3 loop is CASRKQPGAEGGTQYF. CDR3 DNA: TGCGCCAGCAGAAAGCAGCCGGGAGCAGAGGGTGGGACCCAGTACTTC.

The chain employs TRBV27 and TRBJ1-4; D is ambiguous. The CDR3 loop spans 14 amino acids. V lost 1 base, J lost 7 bases, and 10 bases lay in between. CDR1 and CDR2 (germline): MNHEY, SMNVEV (reference sequence). Written as DNA, the CDR3 is TGTGCCAGCAGTTTATACGGGTCGAGTGAAAAACTGTTTTTT. It encodes CASSLYGSSEKLFF.

The chain joins TRBV7-3 to TRBJ2-7; 9 bases match TRBD1. CDR1 and CDR2 from the germline V gene are SGHTA and FQGTGA. CDR3 length equals 15 residues. With V trimmed by 5 bases and J by 6 bases, 11 bases remained unmatched. In nucleotides, the CDR3 is TGTGCCAGCAGCCCCCTCGGGACAGGGCTGAGCGAGCAGTACTTC. This codes for CASSPLGTGLSEQYF.